One sample yielded the 21 T cell receptor beta chains listed below, sequenced in a study of technical replicates of blood from a handful of donors. Produced via immunoSEQ multiplex PCR; TCRdb's table is partial and in-frame only. The data contain 60,000 to 90,000 clones, around 97% of them singletons. Sequenced sample: T cells isolated from PBMCs. The source is a human donor in good health.

The rearrangement uses TRBV6-1 and TRBJ1-5; 7 nucleotides line up with TRBD1. The CDR3 covers 14 residues. With V trimmed by 6 bases and J by 5 bases, 7 bases remained unmatched. The germline V gene encodes CDR1 MNHNS and CDR2 SASEGT. The CDR3 is CASSVDRDHQPQHF. The CDR3 DNA reads as TGTGCCAGCAGCGTTGACAGGGACCATCAGCCCCAGCATTTT.

Here the CDR3 reads CSVLRGIETDTQYF. For the CDR3, the DNA is TGCAGCGTCCTTAGGGGAATAGAGACAGATACGCAGTATTTT. The gene calls are TRBV29-1 and TRBJ2-3; TRBD1 is a possible D gene (5 bases). The germline gives CDR1 SQVTM, CDR2 ANQGSEA. The V end was cut by 6 bases, the J end by 3 bases, with 16 bases between. The CDR3 contains 14 residues.

The genes are TRBV7-9 and TRBJ2-5, with TRBD2 matching 13 bases. This CDR3 comprises 18 residues. CDR1 is SEHNR and CDR2 is FQNEAQ in the germline V gene (reference sequence). The V segment lost 1 base and the J segment 0 bases; nucleotides outside the gene matches: 5. The CDR3 spells CASSLEFGLAGDQETQYF. Here the CDR3 DNA reads TGTGCCAGCAGCTTAGAATTTGGACTAGCGGGGGACCAAGAGACCCAGTACTTC.

The chain joins TRBV29-1 to TRBJ2-2; 11 bases line up with TRBD1. CDR1 and CDR2 from the germline V gene are SQVTM and ANQGSEA. V trimming: 2 bases; J trimming: 4 bases; junction bases outside the gene matches: 9. This CDR3 region has 17 residues. The CDR3 spells CSVEPEAGTGGTGELFF. CDR3 DNA: TGCAGCGTTGAACCTGAGGCGGGGACAGGGGGCACCGGGGAGCTGTTTTTT.

The genes are TRBV2 and TRBJ2-7, with 8 bases lining up with TRBD1. The CDR3 extends over 13 amino acids. Unmatched junction bases numbered 6, after V lost 7 bases and J lost 4 bases. Per germline, CDR1 SNHLY and CDR2 FYNNEI. The CDR3: CASTHRGFYEQYF. CDR3 sequence (DNA): TGTGCCAGCACCCACAGGGGGTTTTACGAGCAGTACTTC. Supplemented by reference TRBV2 and TRBJ2-7, the full variable domain reads EPEVTQTPSHQVTQMGQEVILRCVPISNHLYFYWYRQILGQKVEFLVSFYNNEISEKSEIFDDQFSVERPDGSNFTLKIRSTKLEDSAMYFCASTHRGFYEQYFGPGTRLTVT.

V gene TRBV4-1 combines with J gene TRBJ1-2, with 7 bases fitting TRBD1. J gave up 14 bases and V 0 bases, and 9 bases lay outside the gene matches. Germline CDR1 reads MGHRA; CDR2 reads YSYEKL. This CDR3 has 13 residues. The CDR3 sequence is CASSQELAGGVTF. DNA for the CDR3: TGCGCCAGCAGCCAAGAATTAGCAGGGGGTGTTACCTTC.

This chain links TRBV6-1 with TRBJ1-2, with 7 bases aligning to TRBD1. Germline values: CDR1 MNHNS, CDR2 SASEGT. The trim removed 6 bases at V and 4 bases at J, leaving 5 bases unmatched. The CDR3 spans 13 residues. The CDR3 loop reads CASSVQGIYGYTF. The CDR3 DNA reads TGTGCCAGCAGCGTACAGGGGATCTATGGCTACACCTTC.

This rearrangement joins TRBV9 to TRBJ2-1; 7 nucleotides align to TRBD1. Per germline, CDR1 SGDLS and CDR2 YYNGEE. V shed 4 bases and J 4 bases; nucleotides not matched to a gene: 5. There are 14 residues in the CDR3. Written as DNA, the CDR3 is TGTGCCAGCAGCCCAGGGACAGTTTACAATGAGCAGTTCTTC. This gives the protein CASSPGTVYNEQFF. Combining the CDR3 with reference TRBV9 and TRBJ2-1 gives the whole variable domain DSGVTQTPKHLITATGQRVTLRCSPRSGDLSVYWYQQSLDQGLQFLIQYYNGEERAKGNILERFSAQQFPDLHSELNLSSLELGDSALYFCASSPGTVYNEQFFGPGTRLTVL.

This clone has a handful of counts. The CDR3 region is CAWSEWAGGETQYF. In nucleotides, the CDR3 is TGTGCCTGGAGCGAGTGGGCAGGGGGGGAGACCCAGTACTTC. The V call is TRBV30, the J call TRBJ2-5; a possible D gene is TRBD1 (7 bases). Trimming stripped 3 bases from V and 5 bases from J, with 16 bases between. The CDR3 totals 14 residues. Germline-derived CDR1 and CDR2 are GTSNPN and SVGIG (reference sequence).

The chain joins TRBV28 to TRBJ1-4, with 10 nucleotides matching TRBD1. Germline V gene data show CDR1 as MDHEN and CDR2 as SYDVKM. V lost 4 bases to trimming and J lost 5 bases; unmatched junction nucleotides: 4. The CDR3 loop spans 15 amino acids. The DNA for the CDR3 is TGTGCCAGCAGTTCACCGGGACAGGGGAATGAAAAACTGTTTTTT. Residues: CASSSPGQGNEKLFF.

The chain links TRBV5-4 to TRBJ2-3; 9 bases are shared with TRBD1. The CDR3 runs 14 residues. In germline, CDR1 is SGHNT, CDR2 YYREEE (reference sequence). V lost 0 bases and J lost 6; bases outside the gene matches: 2. Here the CDR3 reads CASSLAQGADTQYF. DNA of the CDR3: TGTGCCAGCAGCTTGGCACAGGGGGCGGATACGCAGTATTTT.

The chain joins TRBV30 to TRBJ1-1; D not resolved. The CDR3 spans 13 residues. The germline CDR1 and CDR2 sequences are GTSNPN and SVGIG (reference sequence). The V and J ends lost 2 bases and 7 bases respectively, with 14 bases between them. The CDR3 spells CAWSTPGVFEAFF. DNA for the CDR3: TGTGCCTGGAGTACTCCGGGAGTCTTTGAAGCTTTCTTT.

In its sample, this clone was seen once. This chain uses TRBV7-8 with TRBJ1-2; possible D gene TRBD1, 6 bases. Germline CDR1 reads SGHVS; CDR2 reads FQNEAQ. V lost 0 bases and J 4 bases, leaving 12 bases between the germline ends. This CDR3 is 15 amino acids long. This CDR3 is CASSLARGQFYGYTF. The CDR3 DNA follows: TGTGCCAGCAGCTTAGCGCGAGGACAGTTCTATGGCTACACCTTC.

The chain joins TRBV4-1 to TRBJ2-1, with 10 bases identical to TRBD2. There are 16 residues in the CDR3. Germline CDR1 and CDR2: MGHRA and YSYEKL. Trimming took 2 bases from V and 10 from J; bases not matched to a gene: 11. The CDR3 DNA follows: TGCGCCAGCAGCCAATTCTCACTAGCGGGAAATAAAGAGCAGTTCTTC. Translating gives CASSQFSLAGNKEQFF.

The chain is built from TRBV9 and TRBJ2-3, with TRBD2 matching over 11 bases. Trimming at V came to 0 bases and at J to 3 bases, leaving 6 bases not matched to a gene. In germline, CDR1 is SGDLS, CDR2 YYNGEE. This CDR3 is 17 amino acids long. In nucleotides, the CDR3 is TGTGCCAGCAGCGTAGAAGCCGGGACTAGCGGAACAGATACGCAGTATTTT. This encodes CASSVEAGTSGTDTQYF.

This chain links TRBV29-1 with TRBJ2-4, with TRBD2 matching 10 bases. The J segment lost 3 bases and the V segment lost 2 bases, leaving 10 bases of the junction unmatched. The germline CDR1 and CDR2 sequences are SQVTM and ANQGSEA. The CDR3 is made up of 17 amino acids. DNA for the CDR3: TGCAGCGTTGAAACCGCCGGACTAGCGGATTACAAAAACATTCAGTACTTC. The encoded protein is CSVETAGLADYKNIQYF.

The chain couples TRBV7-6 to TRBJ2-5, with D tentatively TRBD1 (5 bases). The CDR3 is 15 amino acids. V lost 4 bases and J 1 base, leaving 13 bases between the germline ends. Germline V CDR1 and CDR2: SGHVS, FNYEAQ. This CDR3 is CASSSETVLQETQYF. The CDR3 DNA reads as TGTGCCAGCAGCTCCGAGACAGTGCTCCAAGAGACCCAGTACTTC.

The chain recombines TRBV5-4 with TRBJ2-7; TRBD1 matches at 10 bases. The V gene end was trimmed by 4 bases and the J gene end by 2 bases; junction bases not matched to a gene: 3. The CDR3 spans 14 residues. Germline CDR1 and CDR2: SGHNT and YYREEE (reference sequence). The CDR3 protein is CASSPGTGAYEQYF. CDR3 coding DNA: TGTGCCAGCAGCCCCGGGACAGGGGCCTACGAGCAGTACTTC.

V is TRBV2 and J is TRBJ2-7; D might be TRBD1 (6 bases). V was cut by 4 bases and J by 1 base, with 8 bases left in between. CDR3 length: 13 residues. CDR1 SNHLY and CDR2 FYNNEI come from the germline V gene. CDR3 amino acids: CASSAQGSYEQYF. The CDR3 DNA reads as TGTGCCAGCAGTGCACAGGGATCCTACGAGCAGTACTTC.

This clone was recorded once. The chain uses TRBV11-3 and TRBJ2-1; TRBD2 agrees at 16 bases. The CDR3 is 17 residues long. V lost 5 bases to trimming and J lost 7 bases; unmatched junction nucleotides: 8. Germline V gene lookup returns CDR1 SGHNT and CDR2 YENEEA. CDR3 bases: TGTGCCAGCAGCCCGGGACTAGCGGGGGGGCTGGGAAATGAGCAGTTCTTC. This sequence encodes CASSPGLAGGLGNEQFF.

The rearrangement links TRBV18 to TRBJ2-5, with TRBD2 matching over 8 bases. CDR3 length equals 14 residues. Unmatched junction bases numbered 1, after V lost 2 bases and J lost 2 bases. From germline, CDR1 is KGHSH and CDR2 LQKENI. The CDR3 loop is CASSPSGGQETQYF. The CDR3 DNA reads as TGTGCCAGCTCACCATCGGGGGGGCAAGAGACCCAGTACTTC.